This record covers a single T cell receptor (beta chain). Its antigen is undetermined. The data were obtained in a study of T-cell memory formation after mild COVID-19. Sample barcodes and UMIs were carried by the TCR alpha and TCR beta cDNA libraries that 5'RACE generated with constant-segment primers. TCRdb independently ran MiXCR on the 5' RACE reads; one entry per CDR3 protein. The sample lists 400,000 to 550,000 distinct CDR3 sequences, around 25% occurring once. Study outcomes and limitations: A balance of CD4 and CD8 characterized clones contracting day 15 to 85, whereas later expanders leaned CD4+. The main location of contracting CD4+ clones was CM and EM, and that of contracting CD8+ clones was EMRA.

V lost 0 bases to trimming and J lost 2 bases, with 22 bases between them. The CDR3 extends over 19 amino acids. The germline gives CDR1 SGHRS, CDR2 YFSETQ. This rearrangement joins TRBV5-1 to TRBJ2-3, with D perhaps TRBD2 (7 bases). The TCR was taken from an adult woman who had mild COVID-19 (a few samples of this study predate the infection). Cell type and time point are not known. Sequenced: PBMCs or a T cell subset sorted from them (not recorded which). The CDR3 DNA is TGCGCCAGCAGCTTGGCCCTCATCGCTAGGGGGGGCTTCACAGATACGCAGTATTTT. It encodes CASSLALIARGGFTDTQYF.